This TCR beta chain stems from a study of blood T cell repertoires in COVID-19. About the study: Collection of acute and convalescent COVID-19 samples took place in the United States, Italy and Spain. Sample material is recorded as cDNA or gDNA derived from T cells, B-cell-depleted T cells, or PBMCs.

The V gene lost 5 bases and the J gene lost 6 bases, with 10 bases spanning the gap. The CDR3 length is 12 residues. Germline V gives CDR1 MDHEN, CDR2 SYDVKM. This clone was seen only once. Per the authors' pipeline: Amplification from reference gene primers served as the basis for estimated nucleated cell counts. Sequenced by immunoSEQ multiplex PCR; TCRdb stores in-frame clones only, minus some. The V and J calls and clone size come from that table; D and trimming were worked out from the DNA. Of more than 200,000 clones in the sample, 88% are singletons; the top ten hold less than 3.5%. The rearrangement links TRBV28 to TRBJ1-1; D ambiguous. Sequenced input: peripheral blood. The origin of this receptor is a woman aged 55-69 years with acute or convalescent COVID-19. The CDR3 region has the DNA TGTGCCAGCAGTCCGCGGGTCTCTGAAGCTTTCTTT. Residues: CASSPRVSEAFF.